One and the same sample provided the 30 T cell receptor beta chains below, sequenced in a study of breast tumors, draining lymph nodes, adjacent tissues. TCRdb reprocessed the multiplex PCR reads with MiXCR, giving one entry per CDR3 protein. Altogether about 180,000 distinct CDR3 sequences are present, approximately 30% being singletons, with the ten largest covering 4.3%. Samples came from axillary lymph nodes draining the breast cancer. The sequencing input was axillary lymph node tissue. Receptors were obtained from a female donor with breast cancer. Some clones in this sample may be carry-over from other donors' samples.

This clonotype has a count of ten or more. The chain has TRBV11-1 and TRBJ2-7; 7 bases agree with TRBD1. With V trimmed by 6 bases and J by 5 bases, 4 bases remained unmatched. Germline V gene lookup returns CDR1 SGHAT and CDR2 FQDESV (reference sequence). This CDR3 region has 12 residues. The DNA for the CDR3 is TGTGCCAGCAGAGAAACAGGGGACGAGCAGTACTTC. Translating gives CASRETGDEQYF.

This clonotype occurred many times. The chain combines TRBV11-2 with TRBJ2-1, with D possibly being TRBD2 (6 bases). The germline V and J ends were trimmed by 5 bases and 6 bases, with 17 bases remaining between them. Germline V gives CDR1 SGHAT, CDR2 FQNNGV. The CDR3 totals 15 residues. CDR3 in amino acids: CASSQLRGDFNEQFF. CDR3 bases: TGTGCCAGCAGCCAACTTCGCGGGGATTTCAATGAGCAGTTCTTC.

The chain links TRBV7-8 to TRBJ2-7; perhaps TRBD1 as D (7 bases). CDR1 and CDR2 (germline): SGHVS, FQNEAQ. Trimming removed 5 bases from V and 3 bases from J, with 20 bases in between. The CDR3 has 16 residues. CDR3: CASSPEEGAENYEQYF. In nucleotides, the CDR3 is TGTGCCAGCAGCCCGGAGGAGGGGGCAGAAAACTACGAGCAGTACTTC.

This clonotype was recorded at least ten times. The rearrangement joins TRBV24-1 to TRBJ1-5; no reliable D call. This CDR3 comprises 15 residues. The germline V gene encodes CDR1 KGHDR and CDR2 SFDVKD. V shed 4 bases and J shed 3 bases, with 12 bases lying between them. In nucleotides, the CDR3 is TGTGCCACCAGTGAGGGGAGGACGGACAATCAGCCCCAGCATTTT. It codes for CATSEGRTDNQPQHF.

Many counts were recorded for this clonotype. The chain joins TRBV7-3 to TRBJ2-5; 9 positions agree with TRBD1. V lost 3 bases and J lost 5; bases outside the gene matches: 7. Germline loops: CDR1 SGHTA, CDR2 FQGTGA. The CDR3 length is 15 residues. CDR3 bases: TGTGCCAGCAGCTTCCAGGACAGGGGAGGGGAGACCCAGTACTTC. It is translated as CASSFQDRGGETQYF.

V is TRBV6-5 and J is TRBJ1-5; TRBD1 might be the D (6 bases). The CDR3 spans 14 residues. The germline V gene has CDR1 MNHEY and CDR2 SVGAGI. Between the trimmed V and J ends, which lost 6 bases and 4 bases, there was a span of 13 bases. CDR3 coding DNA: TGTGCCAGCAGCGGACACAGGGCAAATCAGCCCCAGCATTTT. It translates to CASSGHRANQPQHF.

This clonotype has a count of ten or more. This chain links TRBV12-3 or TRBV12-4 with TRBJ2-1; 14 nucleotides align to TRBD2. The CDR3 spans 21 residues. Trimming cost V 3 bases and J 0 bases; bases outside gene matches: 13. This chain's CDR3 is CASSFFRLAGGMGASYNEQFF. CDR3 DNA: TGTGCCAGCAGTTTTTTCAGACTAGCGGGAGGGATGGGGGCCTCCTACAATGAGCAGTTCTTC.

To note about this clonotype: A junction boundary mismatches the germline segment, possibly from a read error. The V gene is TRBV20-1, the J gene TRBJ1-5; D not certain. CDR3 size: 12 residues. Germline CDR1 is DFQATT and CDR2 is SNEGSKA (reference sequence). As DNA, the CDR3 is TGCAGTGCTAGATACACCAATCACCCCCAGCATTTC. The encoded protein is CSARYTNHPQHF.

This chain connects TRBV7-2 to TRBJ2-2; a weak D match, TRBD1 (5 bases). The CDR3 extends over 12 amino acids. CDR1 is SGHTA, CDR2 FQGNSA, per germline. V shed 2 bases and J shed 8 bases, with 6 bases lying between them. The DNA for the CDR3 is TGTGCCAGCAGCTTAAGGACAGGGGAGCTGTTTTTT. Its protein is CASSLRTGELFF.

Turning to this clonotype: One end of the junction fails to match germline, which may point to a read error. The chain is built from TRBV7-9 and TRBJ2-5, with 7 bases identical to TRBD2. The CDR3 is 12 amino acids. CDR1 is SEHNR, CDR2 FQNEAQ, per germline (reference sequence). The CDR3 reads CASSLAEVTQCF. The DNA for the CDR3 is TGTGCCAGCAGCCTAGCGGAAGTGACCCAGTGCTTC.

In this sample, this clonotype turned up a few times. The genes are TRBV28 and TRBJ2-1; tentative D call: TRBD2 (6 bases). The CDR3 contains 15 residues. Germline CDR1 reads MDHEN; CDR2 reads SYDVKM. Trimming shortened V by 5 bases and J by 6 bases, and 17 bases separated the two germline ends. CDR3 DNA: TGTGCCAGCAGTCGGAGGGTCCAACCCCGCAATGAGCAGTTCTTC. It is translated as CASSRRVQPRNEQFF.

This clonotype came up many times. The V call is TRBV20-1, the J call TRBJ1-4, with D perhaps matching TRBD1 (5 bases). The CDR3 is made up of 15 amino acids. V was pared by 5 bases and J by 8 bases, with 21 bases between. Germline V gene sequence: CDR1 DFQATT, CDR2 SNEGSKA (reference sequence). Here the CDR3 DNA reads TGCAGTGCTCCCAACCCTGGGGGATCAGGAGAAAAACTGTTTTTT. Translated: CSAPNPGGSGEKLFF.

This clonotype was counted at least ten times. Here the CDR3 DNA reads TGTGCCAGCAGTGAAGACAGCTCCTACGAGCAGTACTTC. It yields the protein CASSEDSSYEQYF. The chain employs TRBV25-1 and TRBJ2-7, with D perhaps matching TRBD1 (5 bases). From germline, CDR1 is MGHDK and CDR2 SYGVNS. The CDR3 consists of 13 residues. Trimming shortened V by 2 bases and J by 0 bases, and 5 bases separated the two germline ends.

The sample holds many counts of this clonotype. The rearrangement uses TRBV3-1 and TRBJ2-5; D gene uncertain. V lost 0 bases and J 2 bases, leaving 4 bases between the germline ends. Germline values: CDR1 LGHDT, CDR2 YNNKEL (reference sequence). The CDR3 is made up of 13 amino acids. CDR3 nucleotide sequence: TGTGCCAGCAGCCAAGAGTGGCAAGAGACCCAGTACTTC. It yields the protein CASSQEWQETQYF.

This clonotype was found many times. The V call is TRBV28, the J call TRBJ2-7; the D gene could be TRBD1 or TRBD2 (6 bases each). Trimming removed 4 bases from V and 3 bases from J, with 16 bases in between. The CDR3 sequence is 15 residues long. Germline V gives CDR1 MDHEN, CDR2 SYDVKM. The CDR3 is CASSYSGALGYEQYF. Written as DNA, the CDR3 is TGTGCCAGCAGTTACTCGGGGGCTTTGGGCTACGAGCAGTACTTC.

This clonotype was detected many times. The chain recombines TRBV12-3 or TRBV12-4 with TRBJ1-5; D call uncertain. V was shortened by 8 bases and J by 1 base, with 9 bases between the two germline ends. CDR3 length: 13 amino acids. CDR3 region: CASRPESNQPQHF. The CDR3 DNA reads as TGTGCCAGCCGGCCGGAGAGCAATCAGCCCCAGCATTTT.

This clonotype was counted at least ten times. Sequence at one end of the junction differs from germline and may be a read error. This chain connects TRBV7-7 to TRBJ2-7; no firm D call. There are 15 residues in the CDR3. Germline CDR1 SSHAT, CDR2 FNYEAQ (reference sequence). The CDR3 DNA reads TGTGCTAGCAGCTTGGATCCGACACCAACCTACGAGCAGTACTTC. This translates into CASSLDPTPTYEQYF.

This clonotype was seen many times. This chain links TRBV7-3 with TRBJ1-2; TRBD1 matches at 7 bases. Germline CDR1 SGHTA, CDR2 FQGTGA. The V gene end was trimmed by 5 bases and the J gene end by 3 bases; junction bases not matched to a gene: 9. The CDR3 totals 15 residues. CDR3: CASSPGGGGHYGYTF. Written as DNA, the CDR3 is TGTGCCAGCAGCCCTGGGGGAGGGGGCCACTATGGCTACACCTTC.

The rearrangement joins TRBV12-3 or TRBV12-4 to TRBJ2-5; TRBD1 agrees at 8 bases. The CDR3 extends over 19 amino acids. The trim removed 5 bases at V and 7 bases at J, leaving 24 bases unmatched. The DNA of the CDR3 is TGTGCCAGCAGTGATCAGCCGGGACAGGCCCTCGGATTCAAAGGGACCCAGTACTTC. This sequence encodes CASSDQPGQALGFKGTQYF.

This clonotype appeared once. The chain links TRBV5-6 to TRBJ2-5; 12 bases fit TRBD2. The CDR3 spans 19 residues. The ends lost 2 bases at V and 1 base at J; junction bases unmatched: 12. The germline V gene encodes CDR1 SGHDT and CDR2 YYEEEE. CDR3 nucleotides: TGTGCCAGCAGCTTTTTTGGGCTAGCGGGAGGGTCCAGCCAAGAGACCCAGTACTTC. It encodes CASSFFGLAGGSSQETQYF.

This clonotype appeared a few times. A single base separates this from a much larger clone, so it may be a read error. The chain joins TRBV7-8 to TRBJ2-5, with D maybe TRBD2 (5 bases). This CDR3 region has 14 residues. CDR1 is SGHVS and CDR2 is FQNEAQ in the germline V gene. V dropped 6 bases and J dropped 5 bases, with 16 bases sitting between them. The CDR3 nucleotides are TGTGCCAGCAGGGCCACAGCGGAGTACGAGACCCAGTACTTC. As protein: CASRATAEYETQYF. The full variable domain, rest sourced from reference TRBV7-8 and TRBJ2-5, is GAGVSQSPRYKVAKRGQDVALRCDPISGHVSLFWYQQALGQGPEFLTYFQNEAQLDKSGLPSDRFFAERPEGSVSTLKIQRTQQEDSAVYLCASRATAEYETQYFGPGTRLLVL.

Concerning this clonotype itself: This CDR3 fails to terminate in the conserved phenylalanine or tryptophan, so it likely reflects a read error. V and J are TRBV5-6 and TRBJ2-2; 11 bases align to TRBD2. Germline CDR1 is SGHDT and CDR2 is YYEEEE. J was trimmed by 7 bases and V by 5 bases; bases with no gene match: 16. There are 18 residues in the CDR3. The CDR3 loop reads CASSYSLLAGVSHGELFL. The CDR3 DNA sequence: TGTGCCAGCAGTTACTCGTTACTAGCGGGAGTTAGTCACGGGGAGCTGTTTCTT.

This clonotype was counted at least ten times. The chain links TRBV10-1 to TRBJ1-2; D is ambiguous. The CDR3 is 12 amino acids. The germline V gene encodes CDR1 WNHNN and CDR2 SYGVQD (reference sequence). Trimming removed 1 base at V and 5 bases at J, with 5 bases between. In DNA, the CDR3 is TGCGCCAGCAGTGAGTACGGTTATGGCTACACCTTC. This encodes CASSEYGYGYTF.

V is TRBV29-1 and J is TRBJ1-4, with 10 bases fitting TRBD1. The CDR3 extends over 14 amino acids. V was clipped by 7 bases and J by 0 bases; unmatched bases: 2. CDR1 and CDR2 from the germline V gene are SQVTM and ANQGSEA. The CDR3 DNA sequence: TGCAGCGCCGGGACAGGGGCAACTAATGAAAAACTGTTTTTT. As protein: CSAGTGATNEKLFF.

The sample holds one count of this clonotype. The chain uses TRBV5-6 and TRBJ2-7; 8 nucleotides line up with TRBD1. Germline V CDR1 and CDR2: SGHDT, YYEEEE. This CDR3 contains 12 residues. With V trimmed by 7 bases and J by 3 bases, 3 bases remained unmatched. This CDR3 is CASGQGRYEQYF. The CDR3 DNA reads TGTGCCAGCGGACAGGGCCGCTACGAGCAGTACTTC. The full variable domain, rest sourced from reference TRBV5-6 and TRBJ2-7, is DAGVTQSPTHLIKTRGQQVTLRCSPKSGHDTVSWYQQALGQGPQFIFQYYEEEERQRGNFPDRFSGHQFPNYSSELNVNALLLGDSALYLCASGQGRYEQYFGPGTRLTVT.

Comments on this clonotype: Given a much more abundant clone one base away, this may be a read error. The rearrangement uses TRBV13 and TRBJ2-7; the D gene could be TRBD1 or TRBD2 (6 bases each). Germline CDR1 reads PRHDT; CDR2 reads FYEKMQ (reference sequence). CDR3 size: 15 residues. CDR3 region: CAGSSAEGHSYEQYF. Written as DNA, the CDR3 is TGTGCCGGCAGCTCGGCGGAGGGACACTCCTACGAGCAGTACTTC.

The count of this clonotype is one. V is TRBV4-2 and J is TRBJ2-5, with 8 nucleotides matching TRBD2. The CDR3 is 16 amino acids. Germline CDR1 reads LGHNA; CDR2 reads YNFKEQ. J was trimmed by 0 bases and V by 4 bases; bases with no gene match: 7. CDR3 protein: CASSLGGAGDQETQYF. The CDR3 nucleotides read TGTGCCAGCAGCCTGGGGGGAGCGGGGGACCAAGAGACCCAGTACTTC.

A note on this clonotype: This may be a read error: a much more frequent sequence differs by one nucleotide. The gene calls are TRBV2 and TRBJ1-2; D gene ambiguous. V lost 7 bases and J 7 bases, leaving 7 bases between the germline ends. This CDR3 has 10 amino acids. Germline lookup yields CDR1 SNHLY and CDR2 FYNNEI. The CDR3 DNA reads as TGTGCCAGCATGAGAGGTGGCTACACCTTC. Amino acids: CASMRGGYTF.

Points on this clonotype: A read error is possible here, since a much larger clone lies one base away. This chain joins TRBV20-1 and TRBJ2-3; 7 bases are shared with TRBD1. The ends lost 2 bases at V and 8 bases at J; junction bases unmatched: 4. The CDR3 has 12 amino acids. CDR1 and CDR2 from the germline V gene are DFQATT and SNEGSKA (reference sequence). DNA of the CDR3: TGCAGTGCTAGACTGGCAGGGGGTACGCAGTATTTT. Translation: CSARLAGGTQYF.

At least ten counts were recorded for this clonotype. This chain joins TRBV19 and TRBJ2-5; TRBD2 agrees at 8 bases. Trimming cost V 4 bases and J 7 bases; bases outside gene matches: 11. The CDR3 loop spans 15 amino acids. Germline values: CDR1 LNHDA, CDR2 SQIVND (reference sequence). The CDR3 spells CASSNPGGARGTQYF. The CDR3 bases are TGTGCCAGTAGTAACCCGGGGGGGGCTCGGGGGACCCAGTACTTC.